The 13 T cell receptor beta chains presented below share a single source sample, sequenced in a study of T-cell memory formation after mild COVID-19. TCRdb independently ran MiXCR on the 5' RACE reads; one entry per CDR3 protein. The sample lists about 240,000 distinct CDR3 sequences, 8.5% to 9.5% occurring once. The specimen was PBMCs or a T cell subset sorted from them (not recorded which). The receptors shown here come from a man aged 18 to 29 who had mild COVID-19 (a few samples of this study predate the infection). Cell type and time point are not known.

The V call is TRBV6-5, the J call TRBJ2-7; 9 nucleotides line up with TRBD2. The J segment lost 3 bases and the V segment lost 6 bases, leaving 9 bases of the junction unmatched. The CDR3 spans 15 residues. The V gene's germline CDR1 is MNHEY and CDR2 SVGAGI. The CDR3 region is CASRTSGGTFYEQYV. DNA of the CDR3: TGTGCCAGCAGGACAAGCGGGGGGACATTCTACGAGCAGTACGTC.

There are a few counts of this clonotype. The V and J genes are TRBV20-1 and TRBJ1-1, with D possibly being TRBD1 (5 bases). V was cut by 1 base and J by 6 bases, with 15 bases left in between. Germline CDR1 is DFQATT and CDR2 is SNEGSKA (reference sequence). This CDR3 is 14 amino acids long. CDR3 residues: CSARGGALGAEAFF. The CDR3 DNA reads TGCAGTGCTAGAGGCGGGGCCCTCGGCGCTGAAGCTTTCTTT.

The J gene is TRBJ1-2, the V gene TRBV24-1; D is possibly TRBD1 (5 bases). CDR3 length: 15 residues. The germline V gene has CDR1 KGHDR and CDR2 SFDVKD. The V end was cut by 4 bases, the J end by 7 bases, with 18 bases between. DNA of the CDR3: TGTGCCACCAGTGACCCCCGGGGACCACGAAGTGGCTACACCTTC. It translates to CATSDPRGPRSGYTF.

The V and J genes are TRBV12-3 or TRBV12-4 and TRBJ2-3; D is uncertain. The CDR3 covers 15 residues. Trimming removed 5 bases from V and 0 bases from J, with 12 bases in between. The CDR3 is CASSLLADSTDTQYF. CDR3 coding DNA: TGTGCCAGCAGTCTCCTGGCAGATAGCACAGATACGCAGTATTTT.

This clonotype showed up just a few times. This chain links TRBV27 with TRBJ2-7; D possibly matches TRBD1 or TRBD2 (6 bases each). The CDR3 is made up of 15 amino acids. The germline V gene has CDR1 MNHEY and CDR2 SMNVEV (reference sequence). V lost 7 bases to trimming and J lost 2 bases, with 18 bases between them. CDR3 in DNA: TGTGCCAGCACCTTGGGGGCCGGGGGAGCCTACGAGCAGTACTTC. This encodes CASTLGAGGAYEQYF.

This clonotype was detected many times. The rearrangement links TRBV5-1 to TRBJ2-5; 13 bases fit TRBD2. With 4 bases clipped from V and 1 base from J, the junction kept 4 bases outside the gene matches. This CDR3 contains 16 residues. CDR1 SGHRS and CDR2 YFSETQ come from the germline V gene. The CDR3 here is CASSRLAGGLQETQYF. CDR3 DNA sequence: TGCGCCAGCAGCAGACTAGCGGGGGGCCTCCAAGAGACCCAGTACTTC.

This clonotype was counted a few times. The chain recombines TRBV4-1 with TRBJ2-4; D unresolved. The V gene's germline CDR1 is MGHRA and CDR2 YSYEKL. The V end was cut by 1 base, the J end by 0 bases, with 7 bases between. The CDR3 spans 15 residues. CDR3 in DNA: TGCGCCAGCAGCCAAGCATTCCTAGCCAAAAACATTCAGTACTTC. Its protein is CASSQAFLAKNIQYF.

This chain uses TRBV29-1 with TRBJ2-5; D assignment may be TRBD1 or TRBD2 (5 bases each). V lost 7 bases to trimming and J lost 1 base, with 7 bases between them. Germline CDR1 reads SQVTM; CDR2 reads ANQGSEA. There are 11 residues in the CDR3. CDR3 sequence: CSGGVQETQYF. CDR3 bases: TGCAGCGGAGGGGTCCAAGAGACCCAGTACTTC. Full variable domain (remainder filled in from reference TRBV29-1 and TRBJ2-5): SAVISQKPSRDICQRGTSLTIQCQVDSQVTMMFWYRQQPGQSLTLIATANQGSEATYESGFVIDKFPISRPNLTFSTLTVSNMSPEDSSIYLCSGGVQETQYFGPGTRLLVL.

This clonotype was seen a handful of times. The chain is built from TRBV6-5 and TRBJ2-7; the D gene is possibly TRBD2 (5 bases). The CDR3 covers 19 residues. Trimming took off 6 bases at V and 2 bases at J, with 29 bases between the two ends. CDR1 and CDR2 from the germline V gene are MNHEY and SVGAGI. The CDR3: CASSLVRAAWRNGAYEQYV. CDR3 in DNA: TGTGCCAGCAGCCTAGTTCGTGCCGCGTGGAGGAACGGCGCCTACGAGCAGTACGTC.

This clonotype was counted between two and nine times. The rearrangement joins TRBV13 to TRBJ2-1; D unclear. The CDR3 contains 13 residues. Germline CDR1 reads PRHDT; CDR2 reads FYEKMQ (reference sequence). With 6 bases removed from V and 7 bases from J, the gap between germline ends came to 13 bases. CDR3 coding DNA: TGTGCCAGCAGTCCCACCCGGGCAAATGAGCAGTTCTTC. Protein: CASSPTRANEQFF.

CDR3 region: CASKESGESSYEQYF. The CDR3 DNA follows: TGCGCCAGCAAAGAATCGGGGGAGAGCTCCTACGAGCAGTACTTC. The gene calls are TRBV5-1 and TRBJ2-7; possibly TRBD2 for D (6 bases). The V gene's germline CDR1 is SGHRS and CDR2 YFSETQ. V lost 6 bases and J 0 bases, leaving 16 bases between the germline ends. CDR3 length: 15 amino acids.

V gene TRBV3-1 combines with J gene TRBJ2-1, with D possibly matching TRBD2 (5 bases). V dropped 5 bases and J dropped 10 bases, with 15 bases sitting between them. The CDR3 covers 13 residues. Germline CDR1 reads LGHDT; CDR2 reads YNNKEL (reference sequence). CDR3 in DNA: TGTGCCAGCAGCGAAACTAGTCCTGGGGAGCAGTTCTTC. Protein: CASSETSPGEQFF.

This clonotype showed up many times. The chain couples TRBV7-2 to TRBJ1-5; the match to TRBD1 covers 7 bases. Germline values: CDR1 SGHTA, CDR2 FQGNSA. This CDR3 is built from 13 residues. The junction had 1 base not matched to a gene; V was cut back by 4 bases and J by 4 bases. The CDR3 is CASSSDRNQPQHF. The CDR3 coding sequence is TGTGCCAGCAGCTCGGACAGGAATCAGCCCCAGCATTTT.